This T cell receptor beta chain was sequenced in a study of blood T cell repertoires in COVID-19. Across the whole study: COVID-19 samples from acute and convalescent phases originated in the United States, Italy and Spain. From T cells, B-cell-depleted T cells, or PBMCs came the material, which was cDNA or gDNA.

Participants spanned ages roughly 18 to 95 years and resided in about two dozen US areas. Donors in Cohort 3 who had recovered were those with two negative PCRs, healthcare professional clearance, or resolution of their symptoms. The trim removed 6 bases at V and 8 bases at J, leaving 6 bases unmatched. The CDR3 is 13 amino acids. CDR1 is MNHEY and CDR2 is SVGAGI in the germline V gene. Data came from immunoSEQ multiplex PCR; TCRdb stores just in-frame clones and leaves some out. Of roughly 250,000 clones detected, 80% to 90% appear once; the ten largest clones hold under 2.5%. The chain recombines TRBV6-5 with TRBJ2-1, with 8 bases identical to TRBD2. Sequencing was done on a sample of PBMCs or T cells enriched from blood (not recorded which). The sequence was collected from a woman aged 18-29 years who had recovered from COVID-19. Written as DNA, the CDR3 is TGTGCCAGCAGCACCGGGACTAGGGATGAGCAGTTCTTC. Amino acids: CASSTGTRDEQFF.